This TCR beta chain was captured in a study of cytomegalovirus exposure and HLA in healthy donors. Study-wide points: The investigators catalogued some 160 TCR beta chains as cytomegalovirus-associated. Clonal expansion was found to be greater in HLA-associated TCR beta chains than in equally common others in a later analysis. Earlier analysis found most TCR beta V segments productive about 90% or about 30% of the time.

With regard to this clone: The target antigen is unknown.

Germline values: CDR1 KGHSH, CDR2 LQKENI. Trimming took off 5 bases at V and 5 bases at J, with 13 bases between the two ends. The CDR3 is 13 residues long. PCR amplification relied on 60 Vbeta primers (plus 13 Jbeta primers). This table comes from immunoSEQ multiplex PCR, and its TCRdb copy is limited to in-frame clones, with some not included. The sample lists 150,000 to 200,000 clones, approximately 81% seen once, with under 3% in the top ten. This chain connects TRBV18 to TRBJ2-7; no definite D call. The TCR sequence derives from a woman between 50 and 59 years old in good health and CMV-seronegative. The sample comprised PBMCs. The CDR3: CASSTSDVNEQYF. The CDR3 region has the DNA TGTGCCAGCTCAACCTCAGATGTAAACGAGCAGTACTTC.